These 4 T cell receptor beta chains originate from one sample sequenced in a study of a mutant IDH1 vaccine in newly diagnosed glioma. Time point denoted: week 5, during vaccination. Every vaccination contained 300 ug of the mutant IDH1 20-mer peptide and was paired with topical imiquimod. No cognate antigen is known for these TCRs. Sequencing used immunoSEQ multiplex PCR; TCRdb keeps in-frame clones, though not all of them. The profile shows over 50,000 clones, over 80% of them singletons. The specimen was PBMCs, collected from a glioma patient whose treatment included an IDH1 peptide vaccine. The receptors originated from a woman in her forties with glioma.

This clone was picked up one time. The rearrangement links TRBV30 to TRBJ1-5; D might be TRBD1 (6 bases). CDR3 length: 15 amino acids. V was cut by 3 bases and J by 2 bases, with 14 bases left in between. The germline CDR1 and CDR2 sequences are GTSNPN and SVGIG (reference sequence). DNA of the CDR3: TGTGCCTGGAGCCGAAAACAGGGAGGCAATCAGCCCCAGCATTTT. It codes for CAWSRKQGGNQPQHF.

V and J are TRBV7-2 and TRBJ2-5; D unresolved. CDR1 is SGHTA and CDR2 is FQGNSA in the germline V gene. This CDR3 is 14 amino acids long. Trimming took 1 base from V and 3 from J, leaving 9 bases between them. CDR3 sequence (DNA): TGTGCCAGCAGCTTAGGGGCCAGCGAAGAGACCCAGTACTTC. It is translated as CASSLGASEETQYF.

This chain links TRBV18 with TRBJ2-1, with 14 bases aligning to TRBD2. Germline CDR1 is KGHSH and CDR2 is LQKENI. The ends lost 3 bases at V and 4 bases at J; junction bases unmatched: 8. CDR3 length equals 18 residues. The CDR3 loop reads CASSPGLAGGAVYNEQFF. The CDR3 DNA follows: TGTGCCAGCTCACCCGGACTAGCGGGAGGAGCAGTTTACAATGAGCAGTTCTTC.

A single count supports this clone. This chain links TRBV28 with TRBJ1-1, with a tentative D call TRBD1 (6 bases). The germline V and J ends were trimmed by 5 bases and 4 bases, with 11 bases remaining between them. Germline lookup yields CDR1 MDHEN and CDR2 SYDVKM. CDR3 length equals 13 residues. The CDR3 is CASSRYRVTEAFF. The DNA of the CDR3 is TGTGCCAGCAGTCGGTACAGGGTCACTGAAGCTTTCTTT.